The T cell receptor beta chain described here comes from a study of blood T cell repertoires in COVID-19. Across the study: There were acute and convalescent COVID-19 samples, and they came from the United States, Italy and Spain. T cells, B-cell-depleted T cells, or PBMCs supplied cDNA or gDNA.

This clone has a handful of counts. Original processing notes: Reference gene primer amplification gave nucleated cell count estimates. The repertoire was sequenced with immunoSEQ multiplex PCR; TCRdb's copy has only in-frame clones and lacks some. V, J and clone size reflect that table, while D and trimming were determined from the DNA. The sample gives hundreds of thousands of clones, 80% to 90% of which show up once; under 8.5% is in the top ten. Seattle patient enrollment occurred during active infection, with longitudinal follow-up thereafter. CDR1 is SGHNT, CDR2 YYREEE, per germline (reference sequence). V was shortened by 7 bases and J by 2 bases, with 18 bases between the two germline ends. The CDR3 extends over 15 amino acids.

Sequenced: peripheral blood. The sequence was obtained from a woman aged 55-75 years with COVID-19, enrolled during active disease. V usage is TRBV5-4 and J usage is TRBJ1-2; D is ambiguous. Here the CDR3 reads CASYSGSSANYGYTF. CDR3 DNA: TGTGCCAGCTACTCCGGGTCCTCGGCAAACTATGGCTACACCTTC.